This T cell receptor beta chain was retrieved from a study of T cell responses to AZD1222 COVID-19 vaccine. Whole-study context: Second-dose groups at about 4 or about 12 weeks were pooled.

Germline V gene sequence: CDR1 LGHDT, CDR2 YNNKEL (reference sequence). J was trimmed by 6 bases and V by 4 bases; bases with no gene match: 7. This CDR3 has 14 residues. Generated by immunoSEQ multiplex PCR, the TCRdb table keeps only in-frame clones and is missing some. This sample yields roughly 100,000 clones, of which about 88% are seen a single time; roughly 3.5% belongs to the top ten. Points from the study as a whole: At study baseline, merely over 5 AZD1222 recipients were seropositive.

In the case of this clone: Its target is not known.

The sequences come from peripheral blood, collected on day 0 of AZD1222 vaccination. V gene TRBV3-1 (or the pseudogene TRBV3-2) combines with J gene TRBJ2-3; TRBD2 agrees at 7 bases. The sequence came from an adult in good health. The CDR3: CASSPTGRMDTQYF. CDR3 DNA sequence: TGTGCCAGCAGCCCCACCGGGAGGATGGATACGCAGTATTTT.